This T cell receptor beta chain was obtained from a study of blood T cell repertoires in COVID-19. The trim removed 4 bases at V and 3 bases at J, leaving 5 bases unmatched. Germline lookup yields CDR1 MNHEY and CDR2 SVGAGI. This CDR3 contains 15 residues. Recruited during active infection, patients (from Seattle) were subsequently followed longitudinally. Original data processing: It was from reference gene primer amplification that nucleated cell counts were estimated. Here immunoSEQ multiplex PCR was the method, and the copy in TCRdb shows in-frame clones only, minus some. Clone size and the V and J calls come from that table; the DNA yielded D and trimming. The sample carries about 57,000 clones, about nine tenths recorded once.

Sequenced material: peripheral blood. The chain uses TRBV6-5 and TRBJ1-2; 10 nucleotides line up with TRBD1. The clonotype was recovered from a woman at least 80 years old with COVID-19, enrolled during active disease. Written as DNA, the CDR3 is TGTGCCAGCAGTTCCCTAGGGACAGGGGACTATGGCTACACCTTC. Protein: CASSSLGTGDYGYTF.